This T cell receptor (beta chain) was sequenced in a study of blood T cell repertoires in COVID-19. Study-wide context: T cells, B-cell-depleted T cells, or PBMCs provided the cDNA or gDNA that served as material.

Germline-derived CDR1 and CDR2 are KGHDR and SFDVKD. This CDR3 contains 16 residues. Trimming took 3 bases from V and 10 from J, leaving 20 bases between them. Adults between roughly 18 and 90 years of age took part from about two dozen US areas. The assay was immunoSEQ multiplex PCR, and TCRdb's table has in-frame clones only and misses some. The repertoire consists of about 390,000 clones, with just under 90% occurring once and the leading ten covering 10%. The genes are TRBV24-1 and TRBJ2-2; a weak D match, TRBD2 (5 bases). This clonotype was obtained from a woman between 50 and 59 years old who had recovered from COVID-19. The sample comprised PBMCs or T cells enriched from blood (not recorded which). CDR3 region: CATSDRPGGRRKELFF. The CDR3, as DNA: TGTGCCACCAGTGATCGGCCTGGCGGGCGCCGCAAGGAGCTGTTTTTT.